A single sample is the source of the 22 T cell receptor beta chains below, sequenced in a study of shared clonotypes between healthy human individuals. Repertoires were generated with immunoSEQ multiplex PCR, while TCRdb's copy carries only in-frame clones and drops some. The table has hundreds of thousands of clones, more than 70% seen once. The source material was memory CD4+ T cells sorted from blood. Subset of the sample: CD45RA-negative fraction. These receptors all come from a woman in her 30s in good health.

The chain carries TRBV7-9 and TRBJ1-3; a weak D match, TRBD1 (5 bases). Trimming cost V 1 base and J 0 bases, with 10 bases left between them. From germline, CDR1 is SEHNR and CDR2 FQNEAQ (reference sequence). This CDR3 is 16 amino acids long. For the CDR3, the DNA is TGTGCCAGCAGCTTAGTCAGGGCGAGCTCTGGAAACACCATATATTTT. Its translation: CASSLVRASSGNTIYF.

This clone was seen repeatedly, ten times or more. The chain is built from TRBV27 and TRBJ2-7; 7 positions match TRBD2. The CDR3 is 14 amino acids. The J segment lost 4 bases and the V segment lost 7 bases, leaving 10 bases of the junction unmatched. Germline CDR1 reads MNHEY; CDR2 reads SMNVEV (reference sequence). CDR3 sequence: CASTPRGRLYEQYF. The CDR3 coding sequence is TGTGCCAGCACCCCGCGGGGGAGGTTGTACGAGCAGTACTTC.

This clone was counted a few times. This sequence joins TRBV28 and TRBJ2-1; the match to TRBD1 covers 9 bases. Germline CDR1 is MDHEN and CDR2 is SYDVKM. Trimming at V came to 8 bases and at J to 9 bases, leaving 14 bases not matched to a gene. The CDR3 is 15 residues long. CDR3 protein: CASDRRDRDTSEQFF. CDR3 bases: TGTGCCAGCGACCGACGGGACAGGGATACGAGTGAGCAGTTCTTC.

V gene TRBV7-3 combines with J gene TRBJ2-3, with 10 bases lining up with TRBD2. V shed 5 bases and J 3 bases; nucleotides not matched to a gene: 5. Per germline, CDR1 SGHTA and CDR2 FQGTGA. The CDR3 is 15 residues long. CDR3 sequence reads: CASSPSSGSTDTQYF. CDR3 DNA sequence: TGTGCCAGCAGCCCCTCTAGCGGGAGTACAGATACGCAGTATTTT. Full variable domain (rest looked up from reference TRBV7-3 and TRBJ2-3): GAGVSQTPSNKVTEKGKYVELRCDPISGHTALYWYRQSLGQGPEFLIYFQGTGAADDSGLPNDRFFAVRPEGSVSTLKIQRTERGDSAVYLCASSPSSGSTDTQYFGPGTRLTVL.

The chain uses TRBV19 and TRBJ2-3; 7 bases are shared with TRBD1. The trim removed 7 bases at V and 0 bases at J, leaving 4 bases unmatched. CDR1 LNHDA and CDR2 SQIVND come from the germline V gene (reference sequence). The CDR3 loop spans 14 amino acids. In DNA, the CDR3 is TGTGCCAGTAACAGGGGCCTCAGCACAGATACGCAGTATTTT. This codes for CASNRGLSTDTQYF.

In the case of this clone: This may stem from a read error, because a much larger clone lies one nucleotide away. The chain carries TRBV5-5 and TRBJ2-2; D remains unclear. The CDR3 loop spans 13 amino acids. The germline V gene encodes CDR1 SGHKS and CDR2 YYEKEE (reference sequence). V shed 4 bases and J shed 1 base, with 5 bases lying between them. The CDR3 DNA is TGTGCCAGCAGCGTAAGGAACACCGGGGAGCTGTTTTTT. This encodes CASSVRNTGELFF.

This chain uses TRBV5-6 with TRBJ2-7; 10 positions agree with TRBD2. Germline assignment: CDR1 SGHDT and CDR2 YYEEEE. Trimming removed 3 bases from V and 6 bases from J; junction bases left unmatched: 18. The CDR3 is 18 amino acids. CDR3 region: CASSSKTGPGLAPLEQYF. In nucleotides, the CDR3 is TGTGCCAGCAGCTCGAAGACAGGGCCGGGACTAGCGCCCCTCGAGCAGTACTTC.

This clone was recorded at least ten times. The chain is built from TRBV6-4 and TRBJ2-6; D is unresolved. Trimming shortened V by 0 bases and J by 0 bases, and 3 bases separated the two germline ends. The CDR3 totals 15 residues. Germline CDR1 is MRHNA and CDR2 is SNTAGT. The CDR3 DNA reads TGTGCCAGCAGTGACTCGAACTCTGGGGCCAACGTCCTGACTTTC. Translation: CASSDSNSGANVLTF.

This clone was counted once. The chain combines TRBV28 with TRBJ2-1; D not resolved. The germline CDR1 and CDR2 sequences are MDHEN and SYDVKM. The CDR3 consists of 13 residues. The V gene lost 1 base and the J gene lost 11 bases, with 12 bases spanning the gap. CDR3 nucleotides: TGTGCCAGCAGTTTATCGGCGCCTTATAAGCAGTTCTTC. This sequence encodes CASSLSAPYKQFF.

V and J are TRBV16 and TRBJ1-5; TRBD1 might be the D (5 bases). Looked up from germline, CDR1 is KGHSY and CDR2 is FQNENV. The CDR3 spans 17 residues. The V and J ends lost 0 bases and 3 bases respectively, with 15 bases between them. The CDR3 reads CASSQSTSREINQPQHF. The CDR3 DNA reads as TGTGCCAGCAGCCAATCCACAAGCAGGGAAATCAATCAGCCCCAGCATTTT.

The chain employs TRBV7-8 and TRBJ2-5; TRBD2 aligns across 15 bases. The CDR3 has 19 amino acids. V lost 4 bases and J lost 2; bases outside the gene matches: 11. Germline CDR1 reads SGHVS; CDR2 reads FQNEAQ. The CDR3 region has the DNA TGTGCCAGCAGCTCTCACCCGGGACTAGCGGGAGGTTGGCAAGAGACCCAGTACTTC. Encoded protein: CASSSHPGLAGGWQETQYF.

The chain uses TRBV6-4 and TRBJ2-1; maybe TRBD2 (6 bases). Germline CDR1 reads MRHNA; CDR2 reads SNTAGT. V lost 4 bases and J 6 bases, leaving 13 bases between the germline ends. The CDR3 is 14 residues long. CDR3 DNA sequence: TGTGCCAGCAGTGCCGACGGTAGCGGCAATGAGCAGTTCTTC. Protein sequence: CASSADGSGNEQFF.

V is TRBV27 and J is TRBJ1-4; perhaps TRBD1 as D (6 bases). CDR1 and CDR2 from the germline V gene are MNHEY and SMNVEV (reference sequence). The CDR3 has 15 residues. V lost 6 bases, J lost 4 bases, and 15 bases lay in between. The CDR3 bases are TGTGCCAGCAGCCCCACCCGGGACAATAATGAAAAACTGTTTTTT. Translation: CASSPTRDNNEKLFF.

V and J are TRBV7-8 and TRBJ2-1, with D maybe TRBD2 (6 bases). This CDR3 region has 15 residues. The V end was cut by 5 bases, the J end by 5 bases, with 16 bases between. Germline CDR1 is SGHVS and CDR2 is FQNEAQ. The chain's CDR3 is CASSPFRDLHNEQFF. CDR3 in DNA: TGTGCCAGCAGCCCCTTCCGGGACTTACACAATGAGCAGTTCTTC.

This sequence joins TRBV27 and TRBJ2-2; tentatively, D is TRBD2 (6 bases). Germline V CDR1 and CDR2: MNHEY, SMNVEV (reference sequence). V was clipped by 8 bases and J by 4 bases, with 23 bases between them. The CDR3 covers 17 residues. The CDR3 DNA reads TGTGCCAGCGGCCGAGGGACTCTCAACACTGGCACCGGGGAGCTGTTTTTT. Its translation is CASGRGTLNTGTGELFF.

This sequence joins TRBV25-1 and TRBJ1-1; 8 bases line up with TRBD1. V was clipped by 0 bases and J by 9 bases; unmatched bases: 3. The germline gives CDR1 MGHDK, CDR2 SYGVNS. The CDR3 covers 13 residues. This CDR3 reads CASSEYQGAKAFF. CDR3 bases: TGTGCCAGCAGTGAATATCAGGGGGCGAAAGCTTTCTTT.

V is TRBV29-1 and J is TRBJ2-3, with D tentatively TRBD2 (6 bases). Per the germline V gene, CDR1 is SQVTM and CDR2 is ANQGSEA. The germline V and J ends were trimmed by 7 bases and 2 bases, with 13 bases remaining between them. The CDR3 loop spans 13 amino acids. In nucleotides, the CDR3 is TGCAGCGCTCAGACTAGGTACACAGATACGCAGTATTTT. Encoded protein: CSAQTRYTDTQYF.

The CDR3 bases are TGTGCCAGCATTCCGGGACAGGGTACCTACGAGCAGTACTTC. Its translation: CASIPGQGTYEQYF. The gene calls are TRBV6-1 and TRBJ2-7; 9 nucleotides align to TRBD1. The length of the CDR3 is 14 residues. Trimming at V came to 7 bases and at J to 2 bases, leaving 6 bases not matched to a gene. Germline lookup yields CDR1 MNHNS and CDR2 SASEGT.

Concerning this clone: Since a much larger clone is just one base distant, this may be a read error. The V gene is TRBV2, the J gene TRBJ2-5, with no clear D. This CDR3 region has 11 residues. The V gene lost 4 bases and the J gene lost 4 bases, with 4 bases spanning the gap. CDR1 is SNHLY, CDR2 FYNNEI, per germline. The CDR3 region has the DNA TGTGCCAGCAGTGGGGGAGAGACCCAGTACTTC. Encoded protein: CASSGGETQYF.

The chain combines TRBV7-9 with TRBJ2-5; D unclear. The V end lost 2 bases, the J end lost 1 base, and 5 bases lay between the germline ends. Germline values: CDR1 SEHNR, CDR2 FQNEAQ (reference sequence). There are 13 residues in the CDR3. In nucleotides, the CDR3 is TGTGCCAGCAGCTTAATTGGCCAAGAGACCCAGTACTTC. Translating gives CASSLIGQETQYF.

V gene TRBV19 combines with J gene TRBJ1-1, with D maybe TRBD1 (6 bases). Germline V CDR1 and CDR2: LNHDA, SQIVND (reference sequence). The CDR3 is made up of 15 amino acids. Deletions cut 4 bases from V and 3 bases from J, with 15 bases between. CDR3 sequence: CASSNLMGADTEAFF. The DNA for the CDR3 is TGTGCCAGTAGTAACCTTATGGGGGCGGACACTGAAGCTTTCTTT.

This clone was found once. The chain is built from TRBV11-2 and TRBJ2-3; possible D gene TRBD1, 5 bases. CDR1 and CDR2 (germline): SGHAT, FQNNGV. Trimming took 2 bases from V and 4 from J, leaving 7 bases between them. CDR3 length: 13 amino acids. The CDR3, as DNA: TGTGCCAGCAGCTTACGACAGTCAGATACGCAGTATTTT. This codes for CASSLRQSDTQYF. Filled out from reference TRBV11-2 and TRBJ2-3, the complete variable domain reads EAGVAQSPRYKIIEKRQSVAFWCNPISGHATLYWYQQILGQGPKLLIQFQNNGVVDDSQLPKDRFSAERLKGVDSTLKIQPAKLEDSAVYLCASSLRQSDTQYFGPGTRLTVL.